This T cell receptor beta chain was found in a study of blood T cell repertoires in COVID-19. Some clones are missing from TCRdb's copy, which holds only in-frame ones; the method was immunoSEQ multiplex PCR. The sample contains about 230,000 clones, roughly four fifths of which appear only once. The V end lost 7 bases, the J end lost 6 bases, and 15 bases lay between the germline ends. CDR3 length equals 13 residues. The sequence came from an elderly woman with COVID-19, enrolled during active disease. Sequencing was performed on peripheral blood. The rearrangement joins TRBV12-3 or TRBV12-4 to TRBJ1-2, with D tentatively TRBD1 (5 bases). CDR3 nucleotide sequence: TGTGCCAGCACGCGCCAGGGCCCCCATGGCTACACCTTC. Encoded protein: CASTRQGPHGYTF.